This entry features one TCR beta chain sequence. Its antigen remains unidentified. This sample is drawn from a study of naive and memory T cell subsets. Separate alpha and beta amplification began at the second PCR step. Cells stained for CD3, CD4, CD8, CD45RA and CD27 were sorted into four subsets. Two oligonucleotides, mixed equimolar, formed the beta constant-region primer covering TRBC1 and TRBC2. The ligated cDNA underwent four PCR rounds using SP2 and nested alpha and beta constant-region primers. TCRdb re-derived calls from the UMI-ligation and nested PCR reads in MiXCR, one entry per CDR3 protein. The sample carries 98,000 or so distinct CDR3 sequences, roughly 10% recorded once. General study results and limits: There was no ground truth to check naive and memory subset results. Possibly reflecting memory cells re-expressing CD45RA, a few larger clonotypes occurred in naive repertoires, especially CD8.

Germline loops: CDR1 MDHEN, CDR2 SYDVKM. V shed 3 bases, J shed 6 bases, and the junction held 2 bases outside the gene matches. The length of the CDR3 is 12 residues. The receptor comes from a human donor in good health. The rearrangement links TRBV28 to TRBJ2-7; 7 nucleotides match TRBD1. What was sequenced was naive CD4+ T cells from blood. The CDR3 loop reads CASSLRGPEQYF. CDR3 sequence (DNA): TGTGCCAGCAGTTTGAGGGGGCCCGAGCAGTACTTC.